The rows below give T cell receptor beta chains drawn from one sample of a study of cytomegalovirus exposure and HLA in healthy donors. Method: immunoSEQ multiplex PCR; TCRdb's copy keeps in-frame clones and lacks some. The table includes hundreds of thousands of clones, roughly 84% detected once. The sequenced sample was PBMCs. The source is a boy between 2 and 10 years old in good health and CMV-seronegative. Each CDR3 is given with its conserved first and last residue. Fields, in order: V gene, CDR3 length, clone size, D gene, J gene, CDR3 protein, CDR3 DNA. D genes are given only for firm matches. Clone size is not always given. Where it is, it says once, few, many or a class for expanded clones.

v_gene: TRBV14
len: 17
abundance: NA
d_gene: TRBD1
j_gene: TRBJ1-3
CDR3aa: CASSQEGTGISGNTIYF
CDR3nt: TGTGCCAGCAGCCAAGAAGGGACAGGCATCTCTGGAAACACCATATATTTT

v_gene: TRBV5-1
len: 15
abundance: NA
d_gene: TRBD2
j_gene: TRBJ2-5
CDR3aa: CASSPGLAGEETQYF
CDR3nt: TGCGCCAGCAGCCCGGGACTAGCGGGAGAGGAGACCCAGTACTTC

v_gene: TRBV6-1
len: 14
abundance: NA
d_gene: TRBD2
j_gene: TRBJ2-1
CDR3aa: CASTESGGLGEQFF
CDR3nt: TGTGCCAGCACAGAAAGCGGGGGTCTGGGTGAGCAGTTCTTC

v_gene: TRBV4-1
len: 17
abundance: NA
d_gene: NA
j_gene: TRBJ2-3
CDR3aa: CASSQTPLGSSTDTQYF
CDR3nt: TGCGCCAGCAGCCAAACCCCCTTGGGCTCTAGCACAGATACGCAGTATTTT

v_gene: TRBV4-2
len: 14
abundance: once
d_gene: TRBD2
j_gene: TRBJ2-5
CDR3aa: CASSQELAGGIQYF
CDR3nt: TGTGCCAGCAGCCAAGAGTTAGCGGGGGGTATCCAGTACTTC

v_gene: TRBV27
len: 13
abundance: NA
d_gene: NA
j_gene: TRBJ1-3
CDR3aa: CASSPITGNTIYF
CDR3nt: TGTGCCAGCAGCCCCATCACAGGAAACACCATATATTTT

v_gene: TRBV6-4
len: 14
abundance: NA
d_gene: NA
j_gene: TRBJ2-3
CDR3aa: CASSDGDSTDTQYF
CDR3nt: TGTGCCAGCAGTGATGGAGACAGCACAGATACGCAGTATTTT

v_gene: TRBV19
len: 17
abundance: NA
d_gene: TRBD1
j_gene: TRBJ1-2
CDR3aa: CASRGLGQGARGYGYTF
CDR3nt: TGTGCCAGTAGAGGGTTGGGACAGGGGGCTCGGGGCTATGGCTACACCTTC

v_gene: TRBV9
len: 15
abundance: NA
d_gene: NA
j_gene: TRBJ2-4
CDR3aa: CASSVAGQGLDIQYF
CDR3nt: TGTGCCAGCAGCGTAGCGGGCCAGGGTCTCGACATTCAGTACTTC

v_gene: TRBV6-5
len: 13
abundance: NA
d_gene: TRBD1
j_gene: TRBJ2-5
CDR3aa: CASSLDRGDTQYF
CDR3nt: TGTGCCAGCAGTTTAGACAGGGGGGATACCCAGTACTTC

v_gene: TRBV15
len: 14
abundance: NA
d_gene: NA
j_gene: TRBJ2-7
CDR3aa: CATSRDSVGYEQYF
CDR3nt: TGTGCCACCAGCAGGGACTCCGTCGGCTACGAGCAGTACTTC

v_gene: TRBV7-9
len: 14
abundance: once
d_gene: NA
j_gene: TRBJ2-3
CDR3aa: CASSWERSTDTQYF
CDR3nt: TGTGCCAGCAGCTGGGAGCGGAGCACAGATACGCAGTATTTT

v_gene: TRBV6-5
len: 16
abundance: NA
d_gene: TRBD2
j_gene: TRBJ2-3
CDR3aa: CASSYSGLADTDTQYF
CDR3nt: TGTGCCAGCAGTTACTCGGGACTAGCGGACACAGATACGCAGTATTTT

v_gene: TRBV4-2
len: 16
abundance: few
d_gene: TRBD2
j_gene: TRBJ2-1
CDR3aa: CASSTQTSGGNNEQFF
CDR3nt: TGTGCCAGCAGCACGCAAACTAGCGGGGGAAACAATGAGCAGTTCTTC

v_gene: TRBV5-1
len: 16
abundance: NA
d_gene: TRBD1
j_gene: TRBJ1-6
CDR3aa: CASSVTGGSYNSPLHF
CDR3nt: TGCGCCAGCAGCGTCACAGGGGGCTCCTATAATTCACCCCTCCACTTT

v_gene: TRBV9
len: 18
abundance: NA
d_gene: TRBD2
j_gene: TRBJ2-3
CDR3aa: CASSDPVLAGGPPDTQYF
CDR3nt: TGTGCCAGCAGCGACCCCGTACTGGCGGGGGGCCCTCCCGATACGCAGTATTTT

v_gene: TRBV28
len: 14
abundance: NA
d_gene: NA
j_gene: TRBJ2-7
CDR3aa: CASSLPTGFHEQYF
CDR3nt: TGTGCCAGCAGTTTACCAACAGGATTCCACGAGCAGTACTTC

v_gene: TRBV14
len: 17
abundance: NA
d_gene: TRBD2
j_gene: TRBJ2-1
CDR3aa: CASSQDLGGLGFDEQFF
CDR3nt: TGTGCCAGCAGCCAAGATCTCGGGGGACTAGGCTTCGATGAGCAGTTCTTC

v_gene: TRBV9
len: 13
abundance: NA
d_gene: NA
j_gene: TRBJ2-1
CDR3aa: CASSVSGYNEQFF
CDR3nt: TGTGCCAGCAGCGTTTCGGGGTACAATGAGCAGTTCTTC

v_gene: TRBV6-5
len: 12
abundance: NA
d_gene: NA
j_gene: TRBJ2-7
CDR3aa: CASSYNSYEQYF
CDR3nt: TGTGCCAGCAGTTACAACAGCTACGAGCAGTACTTC

v_gene: TRBV9
len: 16
abundance: NA
d_gene: TRBD1
j_gene: TRBJ2-1
CDR3aa: CASSVYLDRGYNEQFF
CDR3nt: TGTGCCAGCAGCGTATATCTGGACAGGGGTTACAATGAGCAGTTCTTC

v_gene: TRBV6-6
len: 13
abundance: NA
d_gene: NA
j_gene: TRBJ2-7
CDR3aa: CASSYRGSEEQYF
CDR3nt: TGTGCCAGCAGTTATAGGGGATCAGAAGAGCAGTACTTC

v_gene: TRBV7-8
len: 15
abundance: NA
d_gene: TRBD1
j_gene: TRBJ2-2
CDR3aa: CASSLGTGGSGELFF
CDR3nt: TGTGCCAGCAGCTTAGGAACAGGGGGCTCCGGGGAGCTGTTTTTT

v_gene: TRBV13
len: 15
abundance: NA
d_gene: TRBD2
j_gene: TRBJ2-2
CDR3aa: CASSPIAGHTGELFF
CDR3nt: TGTGCCAGCAGCCCAATAGCGGGACACACCGGGGAGCTGTTTTTT

v_gene: TRBV11-1
len: 14
abundance: NA
d_gene: NA
j_gene: TRBJ2-7
CDR3aa: CASSRTGSSYEQYF
CDR3nt: TGTGCCAGCAGCCGGACTGGGAGCTCCTACGAGCAGTACTTC

v_gene: TRBV5-1
len: 15
abundance: few
d_gene: TRBD1
j_gene: TRBJ1-1
CDR3aa: CASSLGQGENTEAFF
CDR3nt: TGCGCCAGCAGCTTGGGACAGGGAGAGAACACTGAAGCTTTCTTT

v_gene: TRBV27
len: 13
abundance: NA
d_gene: NA
j_gene: TRBJ2-7
CDR3aa: CASSLGRETQQYF
CDR3nt: TGTGCCAGCAGTTTAGGCCGGGAAACCCAGCAGTACTTC

v_gene: TRBV2
len: 18
abundance: NA
d_gene: TRBD1
j_gene: TRBJ1-2
CDR3aa: CASRAGGTGGASNYGYTF
CDR3nt: TGTGCCAGCAGAGCAGGGGGAACGGGAGGGGCCTCCAACTATGGCTACACCTTC

v_gene: TRBV6-1
len: 11
abundance: NA
d_gene: NA
j_gene: TRBJ1-4
CDR3aa: CAGLRGGKLFF
CDR3nt: TGTGCCGGTCTCCGGGGGGGGAAACTGTTTTTT

v_gene: TRBV6-5
len: 16
abundance: few
d_gene: NA
j_gene: TRBJ1-1
CDR3aa: CASSYHPQNLNTEAFF
CDR3nt: TGTGCCAGCAGTTACCATCCACAGAATCTGAACACTGAAGCTTTCTTT

v_gene: TRBV11-3
len: 14
abundance: NA
d_gene: NA
j_gene: TRBJ2-7
CDR3aa: CASTRQFSIYEQYF
CDR3nt: TGTGCCAGCACCCGACAGTTTAGTATCTACGAGCAGTACTTC

v_gene: TRBV30
len: 14
abundance: once
d_gene: NA
j_gene: TRBJ1-3
CDR3aa: CAWAREGSGNTIYF
CDR3nt: TGTGCCTGGGCCCGTGAGGGATCTGGAAACACCATATATTTT

v_gene: TRBV19
len: 14
abundance: NA
d_gene: NA
j_gene: TRBJ1-1
CDR3aa: CASLSTGLNTEAFF
CDR3nt: TGTGCCAGCCTATCGACAGGCTTGAACACTGAAGCTTTCTTT

v_gene: TRBV4-1
len: 15
abundance: few
d_gene: NA
j_gene: TRBJ1-1
CDR3aa: CASSQGTVMNTEAFF
CDR3nt: TGCGCCAGCAGCCAAGGAACAGTCATGAACACTGAAGCTTTCTTT

v_gene: TRBV5-8
len: 14
abundance: NA
d_gene: NA
j_gene: TRBJ1-1
CDR3aa: CASSLPRILTEAFF
CDR3nt: TGTGCCAGCAGCTTACCGAGAATCCTCACTGAAGCTTTCTTT

v_gene: TRBV29-1
len: 13
abundance: NA
d_gene: NA
j_gene: TRBJ1-2
CDR3aa: CSVEPDRSYGYTF
CDR3nt: TGCAGCGTTGAACCCGACAGAAGCTATGGCTACACCTTC

v_gene: TRBV7-6
len: 16
abundance: NA
d_gene: NA
j_gene: TRBJ1-5
CDR3aa: CASSLFSRGPNQPQHF
CDR3nt: TGTGCCAGCAGCTTATTTAGCAGGGGCCCCAATCAGCCCCAGCATTTT

v_gene: TRBV11-2
len: 16
abundance: NA
d_gene: NA
j_gene: TRBJ2-3
CDR3aa: CASSLVSGGTGDTQYF
CDR3nt: TGTGCCAGCAGCTTAGTCTCTGGCGGGACTGGGGATACGCAGTATTTT

v_gene: TRBV7-2
len: 16
abundance: NA
d_gene: NA
j_gene: TRBJ2-3
CDR3aa: CASSSLTETLTDTQYF
CDR3nt: TGTGCCAGCAGCTCATTGACAGAAACACTCACAGATACGCAGTATTTT

v_gene: TRBV7-9
len: 16
abundance: NA
d_gene: TRBD2
j_gene: TRBJ2-7
CDR3aa: CASSEGLAGEPYEQYF
CDR3nt: TGTGCCAGCAGCGAGGGACTAGCGGGAGAGCCCTACGAGCAGTACTTC